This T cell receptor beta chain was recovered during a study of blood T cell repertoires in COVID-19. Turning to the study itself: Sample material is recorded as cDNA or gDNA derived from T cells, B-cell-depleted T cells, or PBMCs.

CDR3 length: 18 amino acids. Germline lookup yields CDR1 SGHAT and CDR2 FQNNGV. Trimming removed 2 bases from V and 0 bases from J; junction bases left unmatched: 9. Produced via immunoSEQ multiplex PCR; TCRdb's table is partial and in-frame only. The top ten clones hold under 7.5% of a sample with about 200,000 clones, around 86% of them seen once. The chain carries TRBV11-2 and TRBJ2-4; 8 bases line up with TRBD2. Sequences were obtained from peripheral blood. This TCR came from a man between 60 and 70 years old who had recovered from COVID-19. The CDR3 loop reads CASSLRWLAGLAKNIQYF. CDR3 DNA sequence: TGTGCCAGCAGCTTAAGGTGGCTAGCGGGCCTAGCCAAAAACATTCAGTACTTC.